This T cell receptor (beta chain) was recorded in a study of blood T cells in healthy people across ages. Combining a sample-barcoded 5' primer with a J-beta primer mix, a second PCR ran for 7 to 11 cycles. TCRdb re-derived calls from the 5' RACE reads in MiXCR, one entry per CDR3 protein. The repertoire consists of around 1,600,000 distinct CDR3 sequences, with approximately 43% occurring once and the leading ten covering about 4%. Source material: blood. The TCR sequence derives from a woman under 30 in good health.

The CDR3 reads CASTRDRLNTEAFF. The CDR3 nucleotides are TGTGCCAGCACCAGGGACAGGCTGAACACTGAAGCTTTCTTT. The rearrangement links TRBV7-8 to TRBJ1-1, with 8 bases aligning to TRBD1. Trimming took 7 bases from V and 0 from J; bases not matched to a gene: 4. The germline CDR1 and CDR2 sequences are SGHVS and FQNEAQ. CDR3 length: 14 residues.